This T cell receptor (beta chain) derives from a study of blood T cell repertoires in COVID-19. Study-level background: The origin of the acute and convalescent COVID-19 samples was the United States, Italy and Spain. PBMCs, B-cell-depleted T cells, or T cells were the source of the cDNA or gDNA that made up the material.

Germline V CDR1 and CDR2: KGHSH, LQKENI. The ends lost 2 bases at V and 3 bases at J; junction bases unmatched: 14. This CDR3 contains 19 residues. Clones were sequenced by immunoSEQ multiplex PCR, and TCRdb holds only the in-frame ones, with some missing. The sample yields approximately 210,000 clones, over 70% seen once. This rearrangement joins TRBV18 to TRBJ2-5, with 11 bases matching TRBD2. The source of this sequence is a woman aged 45-65 years with acute or convalescent COVID-19. The sequenced sample consisted of peripheral blood. This CDR3 reads CASSPSPYLAGGVEETQYF. CDR3 DNA: TGTGCCAGCTCACCATCTCCGTACCTAGCGGGAGGTGTGGAAGAGACCCAGTACTTC.